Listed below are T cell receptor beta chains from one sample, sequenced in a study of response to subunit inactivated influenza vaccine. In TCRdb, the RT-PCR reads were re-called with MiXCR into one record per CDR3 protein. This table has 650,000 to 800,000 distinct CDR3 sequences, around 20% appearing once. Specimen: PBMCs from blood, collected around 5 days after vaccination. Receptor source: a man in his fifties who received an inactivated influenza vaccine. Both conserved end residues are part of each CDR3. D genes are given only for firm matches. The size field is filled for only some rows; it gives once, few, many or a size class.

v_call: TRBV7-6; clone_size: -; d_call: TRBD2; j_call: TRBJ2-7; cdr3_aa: CASSSRDYSYEQYF; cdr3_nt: TGTGCCAGCAGTTCTCGGGACTACTCCTACGAGCAGTACTTC
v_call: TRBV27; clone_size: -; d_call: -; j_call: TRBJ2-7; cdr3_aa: CASSPRAVAYEQYF; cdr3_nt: TGTGCCAGCAGTCCCCGGGCGGTAGCCTACGAGCAGTACTTC
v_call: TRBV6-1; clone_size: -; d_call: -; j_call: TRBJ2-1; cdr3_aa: CASTYLVGRNEQFF; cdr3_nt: TGTGCCAGCACCTACCTCGTGGGGCGAAATGAGCAGTTCTTC
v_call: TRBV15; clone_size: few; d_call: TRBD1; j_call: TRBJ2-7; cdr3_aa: CATSGTGTGLAEQYF; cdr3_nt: TGTGCCACCAGCGGAACCGGGACAGGGTTGGCCGAGCAGTACTTC
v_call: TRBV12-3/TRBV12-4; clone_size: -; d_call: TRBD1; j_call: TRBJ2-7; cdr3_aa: CASSEGRGLEQYF; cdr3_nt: TGTGCCAGCAGTGAAGGAAGGGGGCTCGAGCAGTACTTC
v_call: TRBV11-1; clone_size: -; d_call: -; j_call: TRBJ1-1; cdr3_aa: CASSLAKSGRMNTEAFF; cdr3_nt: TGTGCCAGCAGCTTAGCGAAATCAGGGCGCATGAACACTGAAGCTTTCTTT
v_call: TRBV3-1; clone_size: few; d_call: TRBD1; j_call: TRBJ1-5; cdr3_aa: CASSAGGAEQPQHF; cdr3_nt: TGTGCCAGCAGTGCAGGGGGCGCCGAACAGCCCCAGCATTTT
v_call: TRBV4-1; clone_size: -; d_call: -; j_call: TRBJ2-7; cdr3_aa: CASSQVLTYEQYF; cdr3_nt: TGCGCCAGCAGCCAAGTCTTAACCTACGAGCAGTACTTC
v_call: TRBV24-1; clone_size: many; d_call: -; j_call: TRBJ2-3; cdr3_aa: CATSDSFSETDTQYF; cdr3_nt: TGTGCCACCAGTGATTCCTTCAGCGAGACAGATACGCAGTATTTT
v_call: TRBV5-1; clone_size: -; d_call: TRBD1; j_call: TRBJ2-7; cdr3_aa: CASIGEGAVPGEQYF; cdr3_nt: TGCGCCAGCATCGGTGAGGGGGCTGTACCCGGAGAGCAGTACTTC
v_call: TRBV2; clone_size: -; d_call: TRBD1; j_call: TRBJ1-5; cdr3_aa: CASSEVGQGANNQPQHF; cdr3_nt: TGTGCCAGCAGTGAGGTCGGACAGGGGGCGAACAATCAGCCCCAGCATTTT
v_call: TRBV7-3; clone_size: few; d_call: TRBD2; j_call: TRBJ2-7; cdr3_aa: CASSLAGTSGIYEQYF; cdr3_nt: TGTGCCAGCAGCCTCGCCGGGACTAGCGGGATCTACGAGCAGTACTTC
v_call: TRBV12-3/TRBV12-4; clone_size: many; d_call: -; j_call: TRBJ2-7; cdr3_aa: CASSTTDSRLPTYEQYF; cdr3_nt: TGTGCCAGCAGCACAACGGACAGTCGTCTTCCTACCTACGAGCAGTACTTC
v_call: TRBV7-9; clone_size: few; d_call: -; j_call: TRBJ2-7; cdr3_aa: CASSLDTDPYEQYF; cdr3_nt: TGTGCCAGCAGCTTAGACACAGATCCCTACGAGCAGTACTTC
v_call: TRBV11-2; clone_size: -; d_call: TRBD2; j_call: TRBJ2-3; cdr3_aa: CASRRPGLAGRTDTQYF; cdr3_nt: TGTGCCAGCAGACGACCAGGACTAGCGGGTCGCACAGATACGCAGTATTTT
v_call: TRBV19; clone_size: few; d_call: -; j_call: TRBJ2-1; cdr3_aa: CASSIDLPAEQFF; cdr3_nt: TGTGCCAGTAGTATAGATCTGCCAGCGGAGCAGTTCTTC
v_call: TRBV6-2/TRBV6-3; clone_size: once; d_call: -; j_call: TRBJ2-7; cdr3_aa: CASSYTRWGVATHYEQYF; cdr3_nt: TGTGCCAGCAGTTACACCCGGTGGGGGGTAGCGACCCACTACGAGCAGTACTTC
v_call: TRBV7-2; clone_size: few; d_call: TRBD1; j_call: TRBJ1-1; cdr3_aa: CASSSGQGVTEAFF; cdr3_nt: TGTGCCAGCAGCTCTGGACAGGGGGTTACTGAAGCTTTCTTT
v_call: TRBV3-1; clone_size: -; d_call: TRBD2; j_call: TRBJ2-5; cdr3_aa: CAVRRGNQETQYF; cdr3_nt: TGTGCCGTCCGGCGGGGGAACCAAGAGACCCAGTACTTC
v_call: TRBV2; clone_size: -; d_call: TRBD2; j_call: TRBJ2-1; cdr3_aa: CASSPPPGLAPSYNEQFF; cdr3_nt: TGTGCCAGCAGCCCCCCCCCGGGACTAGCGCCCTCCTACAATGAGCAGTTCTTC
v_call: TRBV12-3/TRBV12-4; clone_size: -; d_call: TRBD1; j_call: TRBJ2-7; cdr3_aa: CASSRRDRAHEQYF; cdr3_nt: TGTGCCAGCAGTCGCCGGGACAGGGCCCACGAGCAGTACTTC
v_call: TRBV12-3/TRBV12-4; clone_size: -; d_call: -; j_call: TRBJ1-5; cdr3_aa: CASSSGPNRSNQPQHF; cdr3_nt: TGTGCCAGCAGTAGTGGACCAAATCGGAGCAATCAGCCCCAGCATTTT
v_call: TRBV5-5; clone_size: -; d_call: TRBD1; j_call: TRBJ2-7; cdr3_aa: CASRRTGGAMSYEQYF; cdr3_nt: TGTGCCAGCAGACGAACAGGGGGCGCGATGTCCTACGAGCAGTACTTC
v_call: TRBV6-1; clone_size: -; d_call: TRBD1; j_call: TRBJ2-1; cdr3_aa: CAARTGRNSYNEQFF; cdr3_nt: TGTGCCGCTAGGACAGGGAGGAACTCCTACAATGAGCAGTTCTTC
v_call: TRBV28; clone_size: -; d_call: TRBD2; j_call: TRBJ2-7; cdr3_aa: CASSFVFSGRSYEQYF; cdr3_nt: TGTGCCAGCAGTTTTGTATTCAGCGGGAGGTCCTACGAGCAGTACTTC
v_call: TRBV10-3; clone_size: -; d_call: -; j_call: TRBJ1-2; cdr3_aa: CAIRTFVTGLANYGYTF; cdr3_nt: TGTGCCATCAGAACATTCGTAACAGGATTAGCTAACTATGGCTACACCTTC
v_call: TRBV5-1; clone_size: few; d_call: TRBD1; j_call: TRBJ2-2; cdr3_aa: CASSLGLGQENTGELFF; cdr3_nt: TGCGCCAGCAGCTTGGGGTTGGGACAGGAGAACACCGGGGAGCTGTTTTTT
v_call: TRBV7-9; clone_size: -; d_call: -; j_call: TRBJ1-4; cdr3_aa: CASSLKGPAWEKLFF; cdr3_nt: TGTGCCAGCAGCTTAAAGGGGCCTGCTTGGGAAAAACTGTTTTTT
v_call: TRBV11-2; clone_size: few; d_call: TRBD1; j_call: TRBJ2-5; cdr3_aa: CASSAGTAFQETQYF; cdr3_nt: TGTGCCAGCAGCGCCGGGACAGCTTTTCAAGAGACCCAGTACTTC
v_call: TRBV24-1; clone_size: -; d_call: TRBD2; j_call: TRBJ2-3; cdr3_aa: CATESGTRGSTDTQYF; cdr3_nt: TGTGCCACAGAGAGCGGGACTCGAGGTAGCACAGATACGCAGTATTTT
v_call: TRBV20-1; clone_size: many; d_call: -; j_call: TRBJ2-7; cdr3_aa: CSARMSEQYF; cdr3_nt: TGCAGTGCTAGAATGAGTGAGCAGTACTTC
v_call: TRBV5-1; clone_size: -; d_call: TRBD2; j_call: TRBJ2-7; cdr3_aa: CASSLDPGGIYEQYF; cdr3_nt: TGCGCCAGCAGCTTGGACCCGGGGGGGATCTACGAGCAGTACTTC
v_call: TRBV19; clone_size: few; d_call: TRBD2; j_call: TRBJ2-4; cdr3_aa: CASSMGLAREAKNIQYF; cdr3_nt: TGTGCCAGTAGTATGGGGCTCGCGCGGGAGGCCAAAAACATTCAGTACTTC
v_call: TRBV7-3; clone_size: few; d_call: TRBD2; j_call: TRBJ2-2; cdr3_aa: CASSLDSGSYTGELFF; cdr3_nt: TGTGCCAGCAGCTTAGATAGCGGGAGCTACACCGGGGAGCTGTTTTTT
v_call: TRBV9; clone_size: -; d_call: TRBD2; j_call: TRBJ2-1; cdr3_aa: CASSVAGLAGVGNEQFF; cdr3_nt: TGTGCCAGCAGCGTAGCAGGACTAGCGGGAGTCGGCAATGAGCAGTTCTTC
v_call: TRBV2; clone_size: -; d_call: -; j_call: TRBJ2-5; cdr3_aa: CASKKLGGQETQYF; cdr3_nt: TGTGCCAGCAAAAAACTTGGAGGGCAAGAGACCCAGTACTTC
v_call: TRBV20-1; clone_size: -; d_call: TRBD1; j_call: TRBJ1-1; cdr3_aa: CSATGQDLLTEAFF; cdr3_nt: TGCAGTGCTACGGGACAGGATTTGCTAACTGAAGCTTTCTTT
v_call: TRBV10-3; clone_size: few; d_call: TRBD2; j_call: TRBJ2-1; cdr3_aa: CAIRLGTSGPQFF; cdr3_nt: TGTGCCATCAGACTCGGGACTAGCGGTCCACAGTTCTTC
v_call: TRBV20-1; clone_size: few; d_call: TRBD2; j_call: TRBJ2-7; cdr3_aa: CSARASVRTSGIQYF; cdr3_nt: TGCAGTGCTAGAGCATCTGTCCGGACTAGCGGGATTCAGTACTTC
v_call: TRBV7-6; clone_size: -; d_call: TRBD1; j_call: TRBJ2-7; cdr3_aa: CASSRTGGNEQYF; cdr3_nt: TGTGCCAGCAGCCGGACAGGGGGCAACGAGCAGTACTTC
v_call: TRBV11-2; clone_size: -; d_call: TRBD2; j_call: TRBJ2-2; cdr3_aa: CASSLNLASGVAGELFF; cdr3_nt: TGTGCCAGCAGCTTAAATCTGGCTAGCGGGGTGGCCGGGGAGCTGTTTTTT
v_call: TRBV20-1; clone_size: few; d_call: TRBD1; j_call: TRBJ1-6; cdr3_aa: CSARDPGQGNYNSPLHF; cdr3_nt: TGCAGTGCTAGAGATCCCGGACAGGGCAATTATAATTCACCCCTCCACTTT
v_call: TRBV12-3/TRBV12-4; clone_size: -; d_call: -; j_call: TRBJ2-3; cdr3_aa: CASKPGGTDTQYF; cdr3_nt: TGTGCCAGTAAACCGGGGGGCACAGATACGCAGTATTTT
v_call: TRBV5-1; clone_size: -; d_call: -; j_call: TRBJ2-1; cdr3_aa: CASSLAGGVAYNEQFF; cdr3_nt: TGCGCCAGCAGCTTGGCCGGGGGAGTGGCCTACAATGAGCAGTTCTTC
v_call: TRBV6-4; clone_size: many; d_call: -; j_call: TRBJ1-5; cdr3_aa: CASSHGTTYGEVNNQPQHF; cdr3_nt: TGTGCCAGCAGCCACGGGACGACTTACGGGGAGGTGAACAATCAGCCCCAGCATTTT
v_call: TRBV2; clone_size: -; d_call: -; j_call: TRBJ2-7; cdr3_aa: CASRGGNTEQYF; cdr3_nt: TGTGCCAGCAGGGGCGGAAATACGGAGCAGTACTTC
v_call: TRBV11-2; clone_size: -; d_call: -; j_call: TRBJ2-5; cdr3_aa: CASSRVVAGLETQYF; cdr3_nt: TGTGCCAGCAGCCGGGTCGTGGCGGGGCTAGAGACCCAGTACTTC
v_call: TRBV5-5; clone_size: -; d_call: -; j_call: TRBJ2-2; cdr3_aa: CASSSRGLSSTGELFF; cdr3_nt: TGTGCCAGCAGCTCAAGAGGACTATCTTCCACCGGGGAGCTGTTTTTT
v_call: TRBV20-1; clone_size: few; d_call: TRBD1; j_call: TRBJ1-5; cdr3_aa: CSAPRTGSHQPQHF; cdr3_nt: TGCAGTGCTCCTAGGACAGGGAGCCATCAGCCCCAGCATTTT
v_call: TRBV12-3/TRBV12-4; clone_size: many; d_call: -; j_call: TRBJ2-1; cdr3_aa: CASSLEIYNEQFF; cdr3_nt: TGTGCCAGCAGTTTGGAAATCTACAATGAGCAGTTCTTC
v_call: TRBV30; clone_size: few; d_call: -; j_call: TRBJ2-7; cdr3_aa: CAWAPRGYEQYF; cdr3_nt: TGTGCCTGGGCCCCACGGGGTTACGAGCAGTACTTC
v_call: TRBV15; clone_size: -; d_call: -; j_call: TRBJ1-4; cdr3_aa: CATSRTAQEKLFF; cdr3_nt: TGTGCCACCAGCAGGACAGCACAAGAAAAACTGTTTTTT
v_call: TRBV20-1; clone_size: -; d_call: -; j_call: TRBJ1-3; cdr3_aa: CSAREGSGTAAF; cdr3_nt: TGCAGTGCTAGAGAGGGATCCGGGACCGCTGCATTT
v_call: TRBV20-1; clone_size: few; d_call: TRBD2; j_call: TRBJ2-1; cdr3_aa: CSASPGTSQNNEQFF; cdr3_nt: TGCAGTGCTAGCCCAGGGACTAGCCAGAACAATGAGCAGTTCTTC